Listed here is a single TCR beta chain. The sample belongs to a study of blood T cell repertoires in COVID-19. Using immunoSEQ multiplex PCR, the repertoire was profiled, and TCRdb retains in-frame clones only, with some absent. Here the sample spans under 200,000 clones, 80% to 90% being singletons. V was shortened by 11 bases and J by 8 bases, with 18 bases between the two germline ends. CDR1 and CDR2 (germline): ENHRY, SYGVKD. The CDR3 has 13 amino acids. Source material: peripheral blood. The TCR sequence derives from a woman in her 70s who had recovered from COVID-19. The J gene is TRBJ1-4, the V gene TRBV10-3; TRBD1 is a possible D gene (5 bases). This chain's CDR3 is CAAAGTGDEKLFF. The CDR3 DNA reads TGTGCCGCCGCCGGGACTGGGGACGAAAAACTGTTTTTT.